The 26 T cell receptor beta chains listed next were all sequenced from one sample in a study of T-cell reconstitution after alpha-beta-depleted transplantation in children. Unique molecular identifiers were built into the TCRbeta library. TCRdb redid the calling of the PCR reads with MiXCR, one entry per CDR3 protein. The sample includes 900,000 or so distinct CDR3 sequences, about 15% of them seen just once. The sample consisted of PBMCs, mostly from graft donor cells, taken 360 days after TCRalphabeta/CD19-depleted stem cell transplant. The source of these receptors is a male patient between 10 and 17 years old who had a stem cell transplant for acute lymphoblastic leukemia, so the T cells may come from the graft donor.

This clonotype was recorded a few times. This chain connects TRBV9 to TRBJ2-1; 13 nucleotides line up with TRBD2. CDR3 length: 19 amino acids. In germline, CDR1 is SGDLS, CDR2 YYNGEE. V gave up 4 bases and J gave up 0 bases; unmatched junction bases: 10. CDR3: CASSFRTSGSGVSYNEQFF. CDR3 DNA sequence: TGTGCCAGCAGCTTTCGGACTAGCGGGAGCGGGGTCTCCTACAATGAGCAGTTCTTC.

This CDR3 is CASKKGQGVPEAFF. The CDR3, as DNA: TGCGCCAGCAAAAAAGGACAGGGTGTCCCTGAAGCTTTCTTT. This chain connects TRBV5-1 to TRBJ1-1; TRBD1 agrees at 8 bases. This CDR3 is built from 14 residues. In germline, CDR1 is SGHRS, CDR2 YFSETQ. V gave up 6 bases and J gave up 6 bases; unmatched junction bases: 10.

CDR3 in DNA: TGTGCCAGCAGATTACCCGGGTTGGCTAATGAAAAACTGTTTTTT. It specifies CASRLPGLANEKLFF. The V call is TRBV6-5, the J call TRBJ1-4; the D is unclear. V lost 6 bases and J lost 3, with 14 bases in between. This CDR3 has 15 amino acids. CDR1 and CDR2 from the germline V gene are MNHEY and SVGAGI.

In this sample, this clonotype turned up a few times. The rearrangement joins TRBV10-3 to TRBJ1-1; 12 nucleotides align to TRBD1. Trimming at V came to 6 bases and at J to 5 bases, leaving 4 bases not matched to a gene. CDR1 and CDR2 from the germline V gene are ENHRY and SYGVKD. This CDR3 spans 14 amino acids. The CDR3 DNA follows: TGTGCCATCAGAACGGGACAGGGGGCAACTGAAGCTTTCTTT. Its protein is CAIRTGQGATEAFF.

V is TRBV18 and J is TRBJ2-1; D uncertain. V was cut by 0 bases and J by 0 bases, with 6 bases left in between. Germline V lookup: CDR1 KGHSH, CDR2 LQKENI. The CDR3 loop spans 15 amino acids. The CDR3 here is CASSPPLVSYNEQFF. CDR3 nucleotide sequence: TGTGCCAGCTCACCACCCCTAGTCTCCTACAATGAGCAGTTCTTC.

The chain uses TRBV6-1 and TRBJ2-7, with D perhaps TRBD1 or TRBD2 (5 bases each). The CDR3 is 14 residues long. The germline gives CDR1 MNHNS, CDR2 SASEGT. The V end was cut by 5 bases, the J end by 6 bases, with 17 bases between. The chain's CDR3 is CASSPRGSGGEQYF. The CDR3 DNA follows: TGTGCCAGCAGTCCCCGAGGGAGTGGGGGCGAGCAGTACTTC.

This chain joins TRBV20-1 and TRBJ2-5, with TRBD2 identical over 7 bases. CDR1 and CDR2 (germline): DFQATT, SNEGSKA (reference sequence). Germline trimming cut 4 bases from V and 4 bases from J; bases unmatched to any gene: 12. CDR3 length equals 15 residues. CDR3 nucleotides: TGCAGTGCTACCCACGGGGGGATGTTGGGAGAGACCCAGTACTTC. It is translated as CSATHGGMLGETQYF.

The CDR3 DNA sequence: TGCAGTGCACCTCGACACATGACTAATAATTCACCCCTCCACTTT. This codes for CSAPRHMTNNSPLHF. V is TRBV20-1 and J is TRBJ1-6; no clear D gene. Germline CDR1 and CDR2: DFQATT and SNEGSKA (reference sequence). The V and J ends lost 6 bases and 5 bases respectively, with 17 bases between them. The CDR3 runs to 15 residues.

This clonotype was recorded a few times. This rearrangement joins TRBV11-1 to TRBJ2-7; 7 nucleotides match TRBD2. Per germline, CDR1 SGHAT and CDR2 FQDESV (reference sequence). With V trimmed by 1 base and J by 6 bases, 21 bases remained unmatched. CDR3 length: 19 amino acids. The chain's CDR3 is CASSLVLYREGEGGIEQYF. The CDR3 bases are TGTGCCAGCAGCTTAGTTTTATACCGTGAGGGTGAGGGAGGGATCGAGCAGTACTTC.

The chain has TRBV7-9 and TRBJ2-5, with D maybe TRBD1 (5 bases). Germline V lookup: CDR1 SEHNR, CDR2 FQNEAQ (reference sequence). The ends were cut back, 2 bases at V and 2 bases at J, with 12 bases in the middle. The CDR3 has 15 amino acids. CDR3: CASSLRGRVQETQYF. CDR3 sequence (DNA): TGTGCCAGCAGCTTAAGGGGCCGCGTACAAGAGACCCAGTACTTC. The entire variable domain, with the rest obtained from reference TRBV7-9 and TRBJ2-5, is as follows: DTGVSQNPRHKITKRGQNVTFRCDPISEHNRLYWYRQTLGQGPEFLTYFQNEAQLEKSRLLSDRFSAERPKGSFSTLEIQRTEQGDSAMYLCASSLRGRVQETQYFGPGTRLLVL.

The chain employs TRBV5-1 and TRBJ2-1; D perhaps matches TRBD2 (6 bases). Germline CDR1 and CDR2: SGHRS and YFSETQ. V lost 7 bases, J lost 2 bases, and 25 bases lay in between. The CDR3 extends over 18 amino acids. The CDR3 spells CASSQVPGTQRAYNEQFF. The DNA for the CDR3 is TGCGCCAGCTCGCAGGTGCCGGGCACCCAGCGGGCCTACAATGAGCAGTTCTTC.

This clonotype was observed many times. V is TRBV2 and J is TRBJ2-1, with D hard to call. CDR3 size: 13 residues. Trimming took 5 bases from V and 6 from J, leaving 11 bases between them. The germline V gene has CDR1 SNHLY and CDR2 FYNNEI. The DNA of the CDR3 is TGTGCCAGCAGTCACGGACCAGTCAATGAGCAGTTCTTC. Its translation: CASSHGPVNEQFF.

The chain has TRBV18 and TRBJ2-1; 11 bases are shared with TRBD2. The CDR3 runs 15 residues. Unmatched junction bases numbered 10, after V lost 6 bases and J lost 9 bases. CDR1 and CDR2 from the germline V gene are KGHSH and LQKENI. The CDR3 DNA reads TGTGCCAGCTCCCCCAGACTAGCGGGAACGGGTGAGCAGTTCTTC. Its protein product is CASSPRLAGTGEQFF. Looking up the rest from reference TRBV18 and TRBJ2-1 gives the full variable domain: NAGVMQNPRHLVRRRGQEARLRCSPMKGHSHVYWYRQLPEEGLKFMVYLQKENIIDESGMPKERFSAEFPKEGPSILRIQQVVRGDSAAYFCASSPRLAGTGEQFFGPGTRLTVL.

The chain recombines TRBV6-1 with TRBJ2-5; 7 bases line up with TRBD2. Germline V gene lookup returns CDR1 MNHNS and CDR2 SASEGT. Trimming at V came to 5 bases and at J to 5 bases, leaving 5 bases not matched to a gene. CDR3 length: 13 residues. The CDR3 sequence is CASSKLATETQYF. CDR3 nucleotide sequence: TGTGCCAGCAGTAAACTAGCGACTGAGACCCAGTACTTC.

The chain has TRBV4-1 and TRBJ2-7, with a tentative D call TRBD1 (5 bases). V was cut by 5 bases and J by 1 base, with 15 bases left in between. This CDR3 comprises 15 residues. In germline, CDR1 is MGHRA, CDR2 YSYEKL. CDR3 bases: TGCGCCAGCAGCGCCAGGACATCCCCTTCCTACGAGCAGTACTTC. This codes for CASSARTSPSYEQYF.

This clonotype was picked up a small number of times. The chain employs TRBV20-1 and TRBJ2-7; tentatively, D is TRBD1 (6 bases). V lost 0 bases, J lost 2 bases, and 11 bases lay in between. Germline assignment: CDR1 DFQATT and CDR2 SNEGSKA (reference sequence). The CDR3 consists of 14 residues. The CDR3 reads CSARDGTLPYEQYF. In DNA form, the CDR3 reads TGCAGTGCTAGAGATGGGACACTCCCCTACGAGCAGTACTTC.

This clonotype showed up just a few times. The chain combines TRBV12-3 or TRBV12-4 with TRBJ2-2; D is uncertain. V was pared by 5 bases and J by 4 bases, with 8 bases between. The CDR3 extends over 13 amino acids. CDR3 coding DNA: TGTGCCAGCAGTGACTCCATCACCGGGGAGCTGTTTTTT. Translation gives CASSDSITGELFF.

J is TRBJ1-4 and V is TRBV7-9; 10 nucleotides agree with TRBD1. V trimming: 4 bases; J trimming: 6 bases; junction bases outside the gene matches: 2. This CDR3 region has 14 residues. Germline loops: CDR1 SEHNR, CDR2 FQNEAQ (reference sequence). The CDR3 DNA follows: TGTGCCAGCAGCTCCGGGACAGGGGATGAAAAACTGTTTTTT. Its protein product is CASSSGTGDEKLFF.

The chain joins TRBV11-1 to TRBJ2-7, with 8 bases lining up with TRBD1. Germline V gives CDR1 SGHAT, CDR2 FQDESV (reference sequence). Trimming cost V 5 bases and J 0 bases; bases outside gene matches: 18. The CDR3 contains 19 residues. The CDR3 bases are TGTGCCAGCAGCGCGCCATTAGGGCTCACAGGGGGTGGCTCCTACGAGCAGTACTTC. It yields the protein CASSAPLGLTGGGSYEQYF.

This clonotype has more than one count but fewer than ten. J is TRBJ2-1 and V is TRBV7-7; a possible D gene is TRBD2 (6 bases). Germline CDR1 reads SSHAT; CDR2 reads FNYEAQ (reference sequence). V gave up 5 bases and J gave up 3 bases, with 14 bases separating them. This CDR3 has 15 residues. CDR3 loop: CASSVRLVNYNEQFF. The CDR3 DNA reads TGTGCCAGCAGCGTTAGACTAGTAAACTACAATGAGCAGTTCTTC.

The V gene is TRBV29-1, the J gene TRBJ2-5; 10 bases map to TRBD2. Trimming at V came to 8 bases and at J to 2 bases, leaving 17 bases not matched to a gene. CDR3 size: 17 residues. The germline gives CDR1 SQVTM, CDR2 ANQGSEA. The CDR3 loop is CSSPTRLAGPKQETQYF. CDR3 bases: TGCAGCTCCCCGACGAGACTAGCGGGCCCCAAGCAAGAGACCCAGTACTTC.

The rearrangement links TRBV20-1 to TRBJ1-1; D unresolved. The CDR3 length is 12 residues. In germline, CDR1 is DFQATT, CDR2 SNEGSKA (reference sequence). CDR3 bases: TGCAGGAGCCAACGAGGAGGCACTGAAGCTTTCTTT. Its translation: CRSQRGGTEAFF.

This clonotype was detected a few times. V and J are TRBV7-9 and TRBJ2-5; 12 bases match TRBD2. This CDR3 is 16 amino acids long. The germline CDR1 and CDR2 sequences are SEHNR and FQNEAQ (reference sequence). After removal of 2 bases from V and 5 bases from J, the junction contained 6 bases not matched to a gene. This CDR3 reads CASSLQTSGSSETQYF. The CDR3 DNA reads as TGTGCCAGCAGCTTACAGACTAGCGGGAGTAGTGAGACCCAGTACTTC.

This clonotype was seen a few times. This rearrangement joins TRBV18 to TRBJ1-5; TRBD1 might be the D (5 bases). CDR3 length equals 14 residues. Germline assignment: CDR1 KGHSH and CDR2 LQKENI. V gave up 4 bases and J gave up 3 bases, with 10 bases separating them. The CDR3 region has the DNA TGTGCCAGCTCACAAAAGACAGACAATCAGCCCCAGCATTTT. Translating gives CASSQKTDNQPQHF.

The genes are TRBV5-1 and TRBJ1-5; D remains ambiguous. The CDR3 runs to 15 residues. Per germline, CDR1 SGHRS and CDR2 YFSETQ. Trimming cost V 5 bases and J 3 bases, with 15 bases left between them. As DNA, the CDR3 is TGCGCCAGCAGACCCGGCGGGGAATCCAATCAGCCCCAGCATTTT. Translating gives CASRPGGESNQPQHF.

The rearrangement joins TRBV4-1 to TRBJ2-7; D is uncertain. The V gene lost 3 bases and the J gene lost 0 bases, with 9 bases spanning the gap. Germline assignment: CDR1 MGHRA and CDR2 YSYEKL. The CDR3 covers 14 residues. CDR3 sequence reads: CASSHGVGSYEQYF. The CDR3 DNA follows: TGCGCCAGCAGCCATGGGGTTGGCTCCTACGAGCAGTACTTC.